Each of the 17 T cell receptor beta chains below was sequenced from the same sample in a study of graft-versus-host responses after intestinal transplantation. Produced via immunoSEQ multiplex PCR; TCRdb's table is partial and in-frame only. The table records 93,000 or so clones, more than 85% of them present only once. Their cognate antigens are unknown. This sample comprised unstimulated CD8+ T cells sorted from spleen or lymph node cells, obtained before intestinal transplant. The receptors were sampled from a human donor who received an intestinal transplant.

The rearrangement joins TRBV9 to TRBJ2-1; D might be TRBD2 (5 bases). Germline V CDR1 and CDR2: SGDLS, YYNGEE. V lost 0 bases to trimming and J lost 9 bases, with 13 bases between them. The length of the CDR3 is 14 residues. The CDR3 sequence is CASSVVGAGGEQFF. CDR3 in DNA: TGTGCCAGCAGCGTAGTAGGAGCTGGAGGTGAGCAGTTCTTC.

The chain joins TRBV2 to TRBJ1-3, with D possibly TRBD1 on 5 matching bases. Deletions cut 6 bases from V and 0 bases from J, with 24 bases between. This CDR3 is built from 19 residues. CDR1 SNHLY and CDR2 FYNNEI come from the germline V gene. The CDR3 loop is CASSAWVGSPGASGNTIYF. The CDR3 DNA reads TGTGCCAGCAGCGCTTGGGTGGGCAGCCCTGGGGCCTCTGGAAACACCATATATTTT.

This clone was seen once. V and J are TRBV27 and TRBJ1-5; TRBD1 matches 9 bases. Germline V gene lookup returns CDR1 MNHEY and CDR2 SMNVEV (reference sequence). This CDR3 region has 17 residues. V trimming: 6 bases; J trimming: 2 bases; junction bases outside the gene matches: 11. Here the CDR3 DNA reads TGTGCCAGCAGGTCAGGGACAGGGTGGGGTGGCAATCAGCCCCAGCATTTT. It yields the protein CASRSGTGWGGNQPQHF.

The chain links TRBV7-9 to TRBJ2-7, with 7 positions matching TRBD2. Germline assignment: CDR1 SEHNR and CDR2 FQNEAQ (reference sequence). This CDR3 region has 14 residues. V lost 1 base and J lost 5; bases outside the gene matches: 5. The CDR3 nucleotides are TGTGCCAGCAGCTTAGAGCGGGGACGGGACGAGCAGTACTTC. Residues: CASSLERGRDEQYF.

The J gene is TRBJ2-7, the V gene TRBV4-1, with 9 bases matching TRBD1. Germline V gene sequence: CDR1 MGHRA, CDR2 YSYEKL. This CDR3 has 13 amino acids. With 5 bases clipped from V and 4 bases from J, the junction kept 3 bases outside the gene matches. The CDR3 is CASSAGTGYEQYF. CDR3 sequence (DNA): TGCGCCAGCAGCGCCGGGACAGGGTACGAGCAGTACTTC.

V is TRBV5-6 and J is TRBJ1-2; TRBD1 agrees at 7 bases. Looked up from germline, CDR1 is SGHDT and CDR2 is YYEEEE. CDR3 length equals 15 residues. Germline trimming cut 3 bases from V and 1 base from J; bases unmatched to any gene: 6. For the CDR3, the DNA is TGTGCCAGCAGCTGGGGACAGAGCCATAACTATGGCTACACCTTC. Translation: CASSWGQSHNYGYTF.

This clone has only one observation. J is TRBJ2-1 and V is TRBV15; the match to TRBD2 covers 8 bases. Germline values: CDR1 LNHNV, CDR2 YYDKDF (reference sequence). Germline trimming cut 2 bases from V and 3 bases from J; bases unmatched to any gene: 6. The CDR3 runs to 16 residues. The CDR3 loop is CATSRPGTRVYNEQFF. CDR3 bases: TGTGCCACCAGCAGACCTGGGACTAGGGTCTACAATGAGCAGTTCTTC. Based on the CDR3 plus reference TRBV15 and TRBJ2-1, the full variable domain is DAMVIQNPRYQVTQFGKPVTLSCSQTLNHNVMYWYQQKSSQAPKLLFHYYDKDFNNEADTPDNFQSRRPNTSFCFLDIRSPGLGDTAMYLCATSRPGTRVYNEQFFGPGTRLTVL.

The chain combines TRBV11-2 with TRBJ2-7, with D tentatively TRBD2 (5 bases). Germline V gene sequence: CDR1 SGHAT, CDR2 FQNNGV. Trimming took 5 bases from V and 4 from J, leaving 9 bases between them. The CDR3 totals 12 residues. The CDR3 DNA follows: TGTGCCAGCAGCCGCCCGGGATACGAGCAGTACTTC. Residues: CASSRPGYEQYF. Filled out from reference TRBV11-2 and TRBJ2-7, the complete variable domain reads EAGVAQSPRYKIIEKRQSVAFWCNPISGHATLYWYQQILGQGPKLLIQFQNNGVVDDSQLPKDRFSAERLKGVDSTLKIQPAKLEDSAVYLCASSRPGYEQYFGPGTRLTVT.

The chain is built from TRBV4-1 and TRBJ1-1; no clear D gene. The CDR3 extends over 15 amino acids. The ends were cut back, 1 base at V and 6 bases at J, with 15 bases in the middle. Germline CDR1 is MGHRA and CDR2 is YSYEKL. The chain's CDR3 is CASSQGKTPFSEAFF. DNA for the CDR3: TGCGCCAGCAGCCAAGGTAAGACCCCGTTCTCTGAAGCTTTCTTT.

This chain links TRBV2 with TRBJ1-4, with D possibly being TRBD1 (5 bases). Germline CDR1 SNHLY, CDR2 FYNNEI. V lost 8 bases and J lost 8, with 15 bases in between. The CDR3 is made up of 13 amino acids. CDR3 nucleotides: TGTGCCAGCGTCAATCCGGGACGGGAAAAACTGTTTTTT. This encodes CASVNPGREKLFF.

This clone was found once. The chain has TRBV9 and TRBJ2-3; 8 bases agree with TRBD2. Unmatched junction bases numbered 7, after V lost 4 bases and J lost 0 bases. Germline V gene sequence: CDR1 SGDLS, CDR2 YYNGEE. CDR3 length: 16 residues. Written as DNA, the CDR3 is TGTGCCAGCAGCCGTAGCGGGGTTTCTAGCACAGATACGCAGTATTTT. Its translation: CASSRSGVSSTDTQYF.

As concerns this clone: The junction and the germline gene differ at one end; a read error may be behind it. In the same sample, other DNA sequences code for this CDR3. CDR3 residues: CASSQGTGTSGGWTGELFF. Written as DNA, the CDR3 is TGCGCCAGTAGCCAGGGGACCGGGACTAGCGGGGGTTGGACCGGGGAGCTGTTTTTT. The chain carries TRBV4-1 and TRBJ2-2, with 14 bases fitting TRBD2. The CDR3 is made up of 19 amino acids. The V gene's germline CDR1 is MGHRA and CDR2 YSYEKL.

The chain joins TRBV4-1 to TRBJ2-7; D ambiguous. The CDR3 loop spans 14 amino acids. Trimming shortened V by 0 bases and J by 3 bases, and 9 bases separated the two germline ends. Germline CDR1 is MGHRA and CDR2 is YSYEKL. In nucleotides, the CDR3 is TGCGCCAGCAGCCAAGATCGGTCCTACTACGAGCAGTACTTC. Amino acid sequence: CASSQDRSYYEQYF.

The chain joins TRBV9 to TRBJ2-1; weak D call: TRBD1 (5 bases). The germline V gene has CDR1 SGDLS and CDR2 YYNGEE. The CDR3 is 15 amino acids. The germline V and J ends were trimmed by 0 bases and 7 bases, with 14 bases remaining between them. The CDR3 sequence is CASSVAGAGYNEQFF. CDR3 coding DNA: TGTGCCAGCAGCGTAGCTGGGGCAGGGTATAATGAGCAGTTCTTC.

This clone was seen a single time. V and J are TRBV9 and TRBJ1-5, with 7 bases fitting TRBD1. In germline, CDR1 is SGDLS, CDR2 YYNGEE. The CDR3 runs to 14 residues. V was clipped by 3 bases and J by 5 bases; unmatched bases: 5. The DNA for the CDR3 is TGTGCCAGCAGCGCCGGGACAGATCATCAGCCCCAGCATTTT. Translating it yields CASSAGTDHQPQHF.

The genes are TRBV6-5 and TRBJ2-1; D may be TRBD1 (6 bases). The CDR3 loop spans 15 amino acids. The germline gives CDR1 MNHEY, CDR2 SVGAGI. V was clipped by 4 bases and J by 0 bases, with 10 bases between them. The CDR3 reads CASSLGQSSYNEQFF. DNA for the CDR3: TGTGCCAGCAGTTTGGGACAAAGCTCCTACAATGAGCAGTTCTTC.

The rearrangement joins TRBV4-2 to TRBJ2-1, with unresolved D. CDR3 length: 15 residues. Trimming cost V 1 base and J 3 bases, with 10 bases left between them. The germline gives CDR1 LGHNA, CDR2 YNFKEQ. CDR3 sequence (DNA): TGTGCCAGCAGCCAAGGGGCTGGTCTCTACAATGAGCAGTTCTTC. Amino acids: CASSQGAGLYNEQFF.